This T cell receptor (beta chain) was sequenced for a study of cytomegalovirus exposure and HLA in healthy donors. The PCR made use of 60 Vbeta and 13 Jbeta primers. Method: immunoSEQ multiplex PCR; TCRdb's copy keeps in-frame clones and lacks some. The sample has approximately 53,000 clones; roughly four fifths are singletons. As regards this clone: Its specificity is not known.

After removal of 8 bases from V and 5 bases from J, the junction contained 13 bases not matched to a gene. Germline CDR1 is MNHNY and CDR2 is SVGAGI (reference sequence). The CDR3 totals 15 residues. Study-level results: V- and J-gene trimming in TCR beta was tied to a missense DCLRE1C variant by an analysis performed later. Cytomegalovirus-associated TCR beta chains were listed, numbering more than 150. It was reported in a later analysis that an Asian-associated ancestry cluster showed fewer N-insertions than the roughly 710-donor mean. Productive rates of about 90% or about 30% were seen for most TCR beta V segments in an earlier analysis.

The sequence was collected from a middle-aged woman in good health and CMV-seropositive. The chain recombines TRBV6-6 with TRBJ1-1, with TRBD1 identical over 8 bases. The specimen was PBMCs. DNA for the CDR3: TGTGCCAGCTTTTCTTCCCGGACAGGGAGAACTGAAGCTTTCTTT. Amino acid sequence: CASFSSRTGRTEAFF.